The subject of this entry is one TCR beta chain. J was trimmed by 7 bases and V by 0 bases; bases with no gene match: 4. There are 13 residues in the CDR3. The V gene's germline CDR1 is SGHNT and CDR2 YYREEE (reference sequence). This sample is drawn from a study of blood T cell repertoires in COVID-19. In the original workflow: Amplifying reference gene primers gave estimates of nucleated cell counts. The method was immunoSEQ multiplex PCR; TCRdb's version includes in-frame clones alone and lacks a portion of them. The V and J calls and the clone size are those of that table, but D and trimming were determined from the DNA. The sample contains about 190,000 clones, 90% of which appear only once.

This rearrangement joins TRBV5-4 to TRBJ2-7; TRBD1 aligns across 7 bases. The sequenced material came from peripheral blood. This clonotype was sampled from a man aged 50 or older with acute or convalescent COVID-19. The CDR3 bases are TGTGCCAGCAGCTTGGGACAGGGACGAGAGCAGTACGTC. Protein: CASSLGQGREQYV.